A selection of T cell receptor beta chains follows, all from one sample in a study of cytomegalovirus exposure and HLA in healthy donors. Profiled with immunoSEQ multiplex PCR; TCRdb holds only in-frame clones, not every one. The profile shows more than 150,000 clones, approximately 86% of them singletons. The sequenced sample consisted of PBMCs. The receptors come from a woman in her forties or fifties in good health and CMV-seropositive. CDR3s leave out the opening cysteine and the closing phenylalanine or tryptophan.

v_call	j_call	cdr3_aa
TRBV19	TRBJ1-2	ASSATGANYGYT
TRBV6-5	TRBJ1-3	ASSYGQGPDTIY
TRBV7-2	TRBJ2-7	ASSRTSGGLSYEQY
TRBV25-1	TRBJ2-7	ASSEWAGTGGYEQY
TRBV2	TRBJ2-3	ASSPGGRGGGDTQY
TRBV27	TRBJ2-5	ASSPLAGEGQETQY
TRBV7-8	TRBJ2-1	ASSFGLETNEQF
TRBV7-2	TRBJ2-1	ASSRDGGGLGHEQF
TRBV28	TRBJ2-2	ASSPGGAGTGELF
TRBV4-2	TRBJ2-1	ASSQVRQGINNEQF
TRBV4-2	TRBJ2-2	ASSQSGTSGTGELF
TRBV2	TRBJ2-7	ASSVPGTSGGILSYEQY
TRBV4-3	TRBJ2-3	ASSQDRDYTQY
TRBV6-5	TRBJ2-1	ASSPTSGLWQF
TRBV11-2	TRBJ1-6	ASSSTTGGAYNSPLH
TRBV10-2	TRBJ2-2	ASTGGMNTGELF
TRBV27	TRBJ2-3	ASSFAPRSTQRQGNTDTQY
TRBV12-5	TRBJ2-2	ASLSGANTGELF
TRBV5-6	TRBJ2-2	ASYSGVGTGELF
TRBV6-5	TRBJ2-7	ASSYAGGPYEQY
TRBV5-1	TRBJ1-1	ASSPGLPAEAF
TRBV4-2	TRBJ1-2	ASSHGGLYGYT
TRBV18	TRBJ2-2	ASSPSPGQGASGELF
TRBV28	TRBJ1-2	ASLGQGAGLGYGYT
TRBV5-6	TRBJ2-7	ASRYGTTYEQY
TRBV9	TRBJ1-1	ASSVVGRGTEAF
TRBV7-2	TRBJ1-4	ASSLQGGGEKLF
TRBV29-1	TRBJ2-7	SVEVQGYEQY
TRBV6-6	TRBJ1-2	ASSKNRDLNYGYT
TRBV5-4	TRBJ1-4	ASSPGQTNEKLF
TRBV5-6	TRBJ2-7	ASSSRGTGAPWKRDEQY
TRBV7-2	TRBJ2-7	ASSLAPGKIYEQY
TRBV30	TRBJ1-2	AWRGYRGLNYGYT
TRBV10-3	TRBJ2-3	AISDGRGPTTDTQY
TRBV30	TRBJ2-1	AWSVAGTGVGEQF
TRBV5-4	TRBJ2-7	ASSFSQNEQY
TRBV5-1	TRBJ2-3	ASSPPDRTDTQY
TRBV7-2	TRBJ2-4	ASSLVAGTKNIQY
TRBV6-1	TRBJ1-2	ASSEALGGYGYT
TRBV6-5	TRBJ1-6	ASRTGGPYNSPLH
TRBV13	TRBJ1-2	ASSLAQNYGYT
TRBV27	TRBJ2-3	ASSLAGGRDTQY
TRBV5-4	TRBJ2-7	ASSFGGGDYEQY
TRBV29-1	TRBJ2-2	SVEIYGLAGAGGELF
TRBV14	TRBJ2-7	ASSQAGVRYEQY
TRBV9	TRBJ1-2	ASSDPLAGLGFGYT